The clone carrying this T cell receptor (beta chain) was seen many times. Antigen unknown. This specimen comes from a study of identical twins. Study outcomes and limitations: There was more out-of-frame TCR alpha sharing in monozygotic twins than models estimated.

V was trimmed by 5 bases and J by 9 bases, leaving 8 bases between them. From germline, CDR1 is SEHNR and CDR2 FQNEAQ (reference sequence). This CDR3 region has 11 residues. MiXCR was run by TCRdb on the 5' RACE reads, yielding one entry per CDR3 protein. The data contain approximately 600,000 distinct CDR3 sequences, less than 9% of them singletons. In addition, the sample was reused for a study of yellow fever vaccine responses in identical twins. That report adds: Vaccine-induced T cell responses in twins were reportedly observed to appear partly convergent, partly personalized.

What was sequenced was PBMCs. The receptor's source is a woman under 30 in good health. The chain links TRBV7-9 to TRBJ2-1, with D unclear. The CDR3 sequence is CASSPGGEQFF. CDR3 bases: TGTGCCAGCAGCCCCGGTGGTGAGCAGTTCTTC.